These 28 T cell receptor beta chains were sequenced from one sample in a study of T cells in women clearing cervical HPV infection. Profiling relied on immunoSEQ multiplex PCR, and the TCRdb table lists in-frame clones only, not all of them. This repertoire includes some 30,000 clones. Material for sequencing was blood buffy coat. The origin of the receptors is a woman between 18 and 75 years old with a cervical HPV16 infection that either progressed to CIN3+ or cleared (not recorded which).

Turning to this clone: Coverage ceases 3 residues before the CDR3 finishes, and the germline J gene fills in the end. V gene TRBV19 combines with J gene TRBJ1-2, with TRBD1 matching over 7 bases. This CDR3 has 16 amino acids. V lost 4 bases to trimming and J lost 7 bases; unmatched junction nucleotides: 15. Germline CDR1 reads LNHDA; CDR2 reads SQIVND (reference sequence). Incomplete CDR3 DNA: TGTGCCAGTAGTAGACCCGGGACAGAGGGCCTTGGTGGC. It encodes CASSRPGTEGLGG. The full CDR3 protein reads CASSRPGTEGLGGYTF.

Note on this clone: The CDR3 end falls 3 residues outside the read, so it is completed with the germline J gene. The V gene is TRBV7-9, the J gene TRBJ2-5, with 10 bases identical to TRBD2. V was clipped by 10 bases and J by 5 bases; unmatched bases: 13. Per germline, CDR1 SEHNR and CDR2 FQNEAQ (reference sequence). CDR3 length: 15 residues. CDR3 DNA (partial): TGTGCCACGCAACAACTAGCGGGGAGGGGGGAGACC. It specifies CATQQLAGRGET. The entire CDR3 reads CATQQLAGRGETQYF.

The CDR3 bases that were read are TGTGCCAGTAGGGGGCAGGGCGGCGAAAAG. It codes for CASRGQGGEK. The whole CDR3 is CASRGQGGEKLFF. The V and J genes are TRBV19 and TRBJ2-2, with D tentatively TRBD1 (5 bases). The read comes to an end 3 residues before the CDR3 does, leaving the germline J gene to fill in the end. The CDR3 runs 13 residues. CDR1 and CDR2 (germline): LNHDA, SQIVND (reference sequence). The whole variable domain, filled in from reference TRBV19 and TRBJ2-2, reads DGGITQSPKYLFRKEGQNVTLSCEQNLNHDAMYWYRQDPGQGLRLIYYSQIVNDFQKGDIAEGYSVSREKKESFPLTVTSAQKNPTAFYLCASRGQGGEKLFFGEGSRLTVL.

Worth noting for this clone: Coverage ceases 3 residues before the CDR3 finishes, and the germline J gene fills in the end. The chain combines TRBV10-2 with TRBJ1-4; perhaps TRBD1 as D (6 bases). This CDR3 spans 16 amino acids. CDR1 WSHSY and CDR2 SAAADI come from the germline V gene. CDR3 DNA, as far as it was read: TGCGCCAGCAGCCTATCGACAGGATACTATAATTCACCA. Translation: CASSLSTGYYNSP. The full CDR3 sequence reads CASSLSTGYYNSPLFF.

Notes on this clone: The read halts 3 residues ahead of the CDR3 end, with the missing end drawn from the germline J gene. The J gene is TRBJ2-1, the V gene TRBV7-7; a weak D match, TRBD2 (6 bases). Per the germline V gene, CDR1 is SSHAT and CDR2 is FNYEAQ (reference sequence). The CDR3 has 15 amino acids. Trimming left V 4 bases short and J 6 bases short, with 16 bases between. The CDR3 bases that were read are TGTGCCAGCAGCTCCCGGGACTCGACCATCAATGAG. It specifies CASSSRDSTINE. The entire CDR3 protein is CASSSRDSTINEQFF.

To note about this clone: The junction differs from germline at one of its ends, possibly a read error. The CDR3 is cut off 3 residues early in the read; its end comes from the germline J gene. The genes are TRBV2 and TRBJ2-3; possibly TRBD1 for D (6 bases). The CDR3 sequence is 15 residues long. Per the germline V gene, CDR1 is SNHLY and CDR2 is FYNNEI. The CDR3 DNA, read in part, is TGTGCCAGCAGTAGGGCAGGGGTGGTCGCAGAGACG. This codes for CASSRAGVVAET. In full, the CDR3 is CASSRAGVVAETQYF.

With regard to this clone: The read stops 3 residues short of the end of the CDR3; the missing end is completed from the germline J gene. This sequence joins TRBV28 and TRBJ2-2; D might be TRBD1 (6 bases). The CDR3 has 12 residues. With 10 bases removed from V and 6 bases from J, the gap between germline ends came to 12 bases. CDR1 is MDHEN and CDR2 is SYDVKM in the germline V gene. CDR3 region: CAILQGSGELFF. The covered CDR3 bases are TGTGCCATCCTACAGGGATCCGGGGAG.

With regard to this clone: The CDR3 end is not reached by the read, which stops 3 residues before it; the germline J gene fills it in. V and J are TRBV6-2 or TRBV6-3 and TRBJ1-2, with D possibly matching TRBD1 (6 bases). The CDR3 sequence is 15 residues long. Germline CDR1 and CDR2: MNHEY and SVGEGT. Partial CDR3 DNA: TGTGCCAGCAGGAGCCCACCAGGGGCCTACAATGAC. Protein product: CASRSPPGAYND. From start to end, the CDR3 is CASRSPPGAYNDYTF.

Note on this clone: An end of the junction does not agree with germline; a read error may underlie this. The CDR3 DNA, read in part, is TGCGCCAGCAGCCAAGATGAAGGGGGAGTATTCCCA. This sequence encodes CASSQDEGGVFP. The full-length CDR3 reads as CASSQDEGGVFPLFF. This chain links TRBV4-2 with TRBJ1-4, with D perhaps TRBD1 (6 bases). The read finishes 3 residues shy of the CDR3 end, and the germline J gene is used to complete it. The germline gives CDR1 LGHNA, CDR2 YNFKEQ. CDR3 length equals 15 residues.

As regards this clone: Read coverage stops 3 residues before the CDR3 terminus; the germline J gene supplies the remainder. The J gene is TRBJ2-3, the V gene TRBV2, with D perhaps matching TRBD1 (5 bases). The CDR3 is 15 residues long. The germline V gene has CDR1 SNHLY and CDR2 FYNNEI. Incomplete CDR3 DNA: TGTGCCAGCAGTAACGGACATTCTATTAATCAGCCG. Its protein product is CASSNGHSINQP. The whole CDR3 is CASSNGHSINQPQYF. Full variable domain (rest looked up from reference TRBV2 and TRBJ2-3): EPEVTQTPSHQVTQMGQEVILRCVPISNHLYFYWYRQILGQKVEFLVSFYNNEISEKSEIFDDQFSVERPDGSNFTLKIRSTKLEDSAMYFCASSNGHSINQPQYFGPGTRLTVL.

About this clone itself: Read sequence stops 3 residues before the CDR3 end, and the germline J gene provides the missing end. The chain couples TRBV13 to TRBJ1-1; D ambiguous. Per the germline V gene, CDR1 is PRHDT and CDR2 is FYEKMQ (reference sequence). V lost 0 bases and J lost 1, with 3 bases in between. The CDR3 totals 13 residues. The CDR3 spells CASSLGQNTEAFF. The part of the CDR3 DNA that was read is TGTGCCAGCAGCTTAGGCCAGAACACTGAA.

Regarding this clone: The CDR3 is cut off 3 residues early in the read; its end comes from the germline J gene. The chain recombines TRBV5-6 with TRBJ2-2, with 8 bases matching TRBD2. The V gene's germline CDR1 is SGHDT and CDR2 YYEEEE. The trim removed 4 bases at V and 5 bases at J, leaving 4 bases unmatched. The CDR3 sequence is 14 residues long. The covered CDR3 bases are TGTGCCAGCAGCATCCCTAGCGGGACCGGGGAG. This encodes CASSIPSGTGE. The whole CDR3 reads CASSIPSGTGELFF.

For this clone: The CDR3 end falls 3 residues outside the read, so it is completed with the germline J gene. Other DNA sequences in this specimen translate into the identical CDR3. The V gene is TRBV5-1, the J gene TRBJ2-7, with D possibly TRBD1 on 6 matching bases. CDR3 length: 14 residues. V shed 2 bases and J shed 3 bases, with 12 bases lying between them. CDR1 and CDR2 (germline): SGHRS, YFSETQ. CDR3 DNA, as far as it was read: TGCGCCAGCAGCTTAGCCGGACAGAGCTACGAG. Protein: CASSLAGQSYE. The entire CDR3 is CASSLAGQSYEQYF.

With respect to this clone: A read error may produce the germline difference seen at one junction end. The read ends 3 residues before the CDR3 terminus; that terminus is restored from the germline J gene. This sequence joins TRBV4-2 and TRBJ2-2; TRBD2 aligns across 7 bases. The germline CDR1 and CDR2 sequences are LGHNA and YNFKEQ. The CDR3 has 16 residues. CDR3 bases read: TGCGCCAGCAGCCAAGATGCGGGGGTCGGCACCGGGGAG. It codes for CASSQDAGVGTGE. The entire CDR3 is CASSQDAGVGTGELFF.

As regards this clone: Coverage ceases 3 residues before the CDR3 finishes, and the germline J gene fills in the end. The chain uses TRBV30 and TRBJ1-2; no clear D gene. V dropped 4 bases and J dropped 7 bases, with 19 bases sitting between them. CDR1 and CDR2 from the germline V gene are GTSNPN and SVGIG (reference sequence). The CDR3 consists of 14 residues. The CDR3 sequence: CAWKAVRVSGGYTF. The sequenced CDR3 bases are TGTGCCTGGAAAGCTGTCCGGGTATCGGGTGGC.

Note on this clone: The read finishes 3 residues shy of the CDR3 end, and the germline J gene is used to complete it. This chain connects TRBV4-2 to TRBJ2-7, with TRBD2 identical over 10 bases. Germline V gives CDR1 LGHNA, CDR2 YNFKEQ. This CDR3 has 15 amino acids. The ends lost 1 base at V and 2 bases at J; junction bases unmatched: 2. CDR3: CASSQGLAGAYEQYF. CDR3 bases read: TGTGCCAGCAGCCAAGGGCTAGCGGGAGCCTACGAG.

Regarding this clone: The CDR3 end lies 3 residues beyond the end of the read and is filled in from the germline J gene. The rearrangement links TRBV2 to TRBJ1-1, with 9 bases that match TRBD1. CDR3 length: 12 residues. CDR1 is SNHLY, CDR2 FYNNEI, per germline. Incomplete CDR3 DNA: TGTGCCAGCAGTGTTCGACAGGGGGGA. Translation gives CASSVRQGG. The CDR3 reads in full as CASSVRQGGAFF.

In the case of this clone: The sequenced fragment ends 3 residues before the CDR3 boundary, so the rest is inferred from the germline J gene. The chain is built from TRBV10-3 and TRBJ1-5; D call uncertain. The germline V gene encodes CDR1 ENHRY and CDR2 SYGVKD. With 8 bases removed from V and 6 bases from J, the gap between germline ends came to 11 bases. CDR3 length: 12 amino acids. The covered CDR3 bases are TGTGCCATCGGGGAGGACTCTCAGCCC. Protein: CAIGEDSQP. The CDR3 reads in full as CAIGEDSQPQHF.

About this clone itself: The read halts 3 residues ahead of the CDR3 end, with the missing end drawn from the germline J gene. V is TRBV18 and J is TRBJ2-2; D may be TRBD1 (6 bases). With 8 bases removed from V and 2 bases from J, the gap between germline ends came to 21 bases. CDR1 KGHSH and CDR2 LQKENI come from the germline V gene. The CDR3 has 17 amino acids. CDR3 DNA, as far as it was read: TGTGCCAGCGCACGAAGAACAGGGATCTCTAACACCGGGGAG. It is translated as CASARRTGISNTGE. The CDR3 in its entirety is CASARRTGISNTGELFF.

This clone is called medium-sized (0.01 to 0.1%) based on its frequency. The CDR3 is cut off 3 residues early in the read; its end comes from the germline J gene. The rearrangement links TRBV19 to TRBJ2-2; 10 bases align to TRBD2. With 7 bases clipped from V and 3 bases from J, the junction kept 11 bases outside the gene matches. Germline-derived CDR1 and CDR2 are LNHDA and SQIVND (reference sequence). CDR3 length: 17 amino acids. The CDR3 loop is CASKSGRAVSHTGELFF. The covered CDR3 bases are TGTGCCAGTAAGAGCGGGAGGGCCGTATCACACACCGGGGAG. The complete variable domain, with remaining parts taken from reference TRBV19 and TRBJ2-2, reads DGGITQSPKYLFRKEGQNVTLSCEQNLNHDAMYWYRQDPGQGLRLIYYSQIVNDFQKGDIAEGYSVSREKKESFPLTVTSAQKNPTAFYLCASKSGRAVSHTGELFFGEGSRLTVL.

About this clone: The sequence runs out 3 residues before the end of the CDR3; the remainder is reconstructed from the germline J gene. Other DNA sequences from this sample encode an identical CDR3 as well. This chain links TRBV2 with TRBJ1-2; the D gene is possibly TRBD1 (5 bases). Germline CDR1 reads SNHLY; CDR2 reads FYNNEI. This CDR3 is 13 amino acids long. CDR3 sequence reads: CASHLKQGFSYTF. The sequenced CDR3 bases are TGTGCCAGCCATCTTAAGCAGGGATTTTCG.

About this clone itself: The read finishes 3 residues shy of the CDR3 end, and the germline J gene is used to complete it. The chain employs TRBV10-3 and TRBJ2-7; D is ambiguous. From germline, CDR1 is ENHRY and CDR2 SYGVKD. The V end lost 4 bases, the J end lost 2 bases, and 6 bases lay between the germline ends. The CDR3 consists of 12 residues. CDR3 amino acids: CAISGETYEQYF. Partial CDR3 DNA: TGTGCCATCAGTGGCGAAACCTACGAG.

In regard to this clone: The CDR3 extends 3 residues past the end of the read, so its final part is completed from the germline J gene. The chain employs TRBV30 and TRBJ1-5, with no clear D. The V end was cut by 0 bases, the J end by 6 bases, with 9 bases between. The length of the CDR3 is 13 residues. Germline V lookup: CDR1 GTSNPN, CDR2 SVGIG (reference sequence). The CDR3 bases that were read are TGTGCCTGGAGTGTAGACATCTTTCAGCCC. This sequence encodes CAWSVDIFQP. The full CDR3 protein is CAWSVDIFQPQHF.

Worth noting for this clone: The CDR3 goes on 3 residues after the read ends, and that part is filled in from the germline J gene. The rearrangement uses TRBV29-1 and TRBJ1-2; 11 positions agree with TRBD1. With V trimmed by 6 bases and J by 7 bases, 4 bases remained unmatched. The CDR3 totals 12 residues. The germline V gene encodes CDR1 SQVTM and CDR2 ANQGSEA. The DNA read from the CDR3 is TGCAGCGTGGACAGGGGGCGCGGTGGC. Protein product: CSVDRGRGG. In full, the CDR3 is CSVDRGRGGYTF.

In regard to this clone: The read gets to within 3 residues of the CDR3 end, and the germline J gene fills in the rest. The gene calls are TRBV19 and TRBJ2-7; possible D gene TRBD1, 5 bases. V lost 2 bases to trimming and J lost 5 bases, with 13 bases between them. The CDR3 covers 14 residues. CDR1 and CDR2 from the germline V gene are LNHDA and SQIVND (reference sequence). The part of the CDR3 DNA that was read is TGTGCCAGTAGTATAAGCCGACAGTCCCACGAG. This sequence encodes CASSISRQSHE. From start to end, the CDR3 is CASSISRQSHEQYF.

Concerning this clone: The read halts 3 residues ahead of the CDR3 end, with the missing end drawn from the germline J gene. The rearrangement links TRBV11-2 to TRBJ1-2, with D possibly TRBD1 on 5 matching bases. Germline lookup yields CDR1 SGHAT and CDR2 FQNNGV. The CDR3 length is 15 residues. The covered CDR3 bases are TGTGCCAGCAGCTTGGCCCTTACAGGTTGGGTCGAC. Protein sequence: CASSLALTGWVD. The whole CDR3 sequence reads CASSLALTGWVDYTF.

A remark on this clone: The sequenced fragment ends 3 residues before the CDR3 boundary, so the rest is inferred from the germline J gene. The genes are TRBV7-8 and TRBJ1-1; D remains unclear. The CDR3 covers 16 residues. Germline V gene lookup returns CDR1 SGHVS and CDR2 FQNEAQ. Trimming removed 1 base from V and 1 base from J, with 13 bases in between. CDR3 DNA, as far as it was read: TGTGCCAGCAGCTTAGACCGAGGCCATGGGAACACTGAA. Protein product: CASSLDRGHGNTE. The whole CDR3 is CASSLDRGHGNTEAFF.

Points on this clone: The read ends 3 residues early relative to the CDR3; the germline J gene fills the gap. The chain carries TRBV19 and TRBJ2-1; possible D gene TRBD2, 7 bases. The V gene lost 5 bases and the J gene lost 4 bases, with 18 bases spanning the gap. The CDR3 runs to 16 residues. Germline V gene lookup returns CDR1 LNHDA and CDR2 SQIVND (reference sequence). Partial CDR3 DNA: TGTGCCAGTAGTCCCTGGGGGGGACACCTTTACAATGAG. Amino acid sequence: CASSPWGGHLYNE. Given in full, the CDR3 is CASSPWGGHLYNEQFF.